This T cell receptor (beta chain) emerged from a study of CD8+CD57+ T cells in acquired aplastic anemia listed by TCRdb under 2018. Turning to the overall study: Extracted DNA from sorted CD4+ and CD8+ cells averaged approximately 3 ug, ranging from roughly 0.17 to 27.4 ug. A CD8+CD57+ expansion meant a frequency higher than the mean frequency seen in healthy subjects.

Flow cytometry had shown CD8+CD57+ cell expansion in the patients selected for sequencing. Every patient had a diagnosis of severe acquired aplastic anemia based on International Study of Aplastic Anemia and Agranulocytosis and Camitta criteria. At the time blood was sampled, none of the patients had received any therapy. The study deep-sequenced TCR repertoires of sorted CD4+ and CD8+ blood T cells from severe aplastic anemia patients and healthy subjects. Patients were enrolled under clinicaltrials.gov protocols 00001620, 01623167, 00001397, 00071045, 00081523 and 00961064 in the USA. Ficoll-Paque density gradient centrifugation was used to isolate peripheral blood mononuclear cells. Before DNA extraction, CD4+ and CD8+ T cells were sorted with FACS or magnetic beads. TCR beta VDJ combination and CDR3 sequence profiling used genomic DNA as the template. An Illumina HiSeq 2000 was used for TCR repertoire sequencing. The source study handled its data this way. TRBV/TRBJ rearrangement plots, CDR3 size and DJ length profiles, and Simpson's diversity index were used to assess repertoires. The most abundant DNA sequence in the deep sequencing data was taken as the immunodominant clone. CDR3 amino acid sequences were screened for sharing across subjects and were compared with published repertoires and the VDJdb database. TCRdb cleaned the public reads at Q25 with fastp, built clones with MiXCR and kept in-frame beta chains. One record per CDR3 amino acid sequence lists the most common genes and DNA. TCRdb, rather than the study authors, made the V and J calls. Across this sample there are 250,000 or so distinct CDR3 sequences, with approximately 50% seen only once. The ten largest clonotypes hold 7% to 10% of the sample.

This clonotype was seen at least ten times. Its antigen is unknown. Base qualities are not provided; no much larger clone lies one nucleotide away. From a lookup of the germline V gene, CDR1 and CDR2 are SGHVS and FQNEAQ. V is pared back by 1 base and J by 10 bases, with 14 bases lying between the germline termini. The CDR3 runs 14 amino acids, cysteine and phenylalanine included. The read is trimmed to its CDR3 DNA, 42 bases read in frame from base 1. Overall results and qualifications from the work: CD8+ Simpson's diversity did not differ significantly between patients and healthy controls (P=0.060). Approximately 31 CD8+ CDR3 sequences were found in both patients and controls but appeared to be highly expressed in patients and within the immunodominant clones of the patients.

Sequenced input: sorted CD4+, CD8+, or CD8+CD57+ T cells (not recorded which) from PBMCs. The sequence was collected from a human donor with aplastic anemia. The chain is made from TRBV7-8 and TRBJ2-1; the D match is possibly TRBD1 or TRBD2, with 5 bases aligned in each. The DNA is TGTGCCAGCAGCTTAGTCCCGGGGCAGCGCGAGCAGTTCTTC. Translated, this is CASSLVPGQREQFF.